Following are 13 T cell receptor beta chains from one sample sequenced in a study of shared clonotypes between healthy human individuals. The data were produced by immunoSEQ multiplex PCR, yet TCRdb's version contains in-frame clones alone and is incomplete. Among 300,000 to 400,000 clones listed, more than 60% were seen once. Sequencing input: memory CD4+ T cells sorted from blood. Subset here: CD45RA-negative fraction. The receptors were sampled from a man aged 25 to 40 in good health.

V is TRBV28 and J is TRBJ1-1; D is possibly TRBD1 (5 bases). V shed 2 bases and J shed 3 bases, with 16 bases lying between them. The CDR3 spans 16 residues. The germline gives CDR1 MDHEN, CDR2 SYDVKM. The CDR3: CASSLKIGAGYTEAFF. CDR3 nucleotide sequence: TGTGCCAGCAGTTTAAAGATCGGGGCCGGATACACTGAAGCTTTCTTT.

V usage is TRBV30 and J usage is TRBJ2-1; D gene unclear. Germline lookup yields CDR1 GTSNPN and CDR2 SVGIG (reference sequence). The germline V and J ends were trimmed by 3 bases and 9 bases, with 15 bases remaining between them. The CDR3 totals 13 residues. CDR3 bases: TGTGCCTGGAGCCGCGGCCCAGCGCCTGAGCAGTTCTTC. Its protein is CAWSRGPAPEQFF.

V and J are TRBV5-1 and TRBJ2-1; D tentatively fits TRBD1 or TRBD2 (5 bases each). The V end lost 3 bases, the J end lost 9 bases, and 19 bases lay between the germline ends. The CDR3 contains 15 residues. Germline loops: CDR1 SGHRS, CDR2 YFSETQ. The chain's CDR3 is CASSSGVGTGGEQFF. Written as DNA, the CDR3 is TGCGCCAGCAGCTCCGGTGTAGGGACGGGCGGTGAGCAGTTCTTC. Together with reference TRBV5-1 and TRBJ2-1, the CDR3 gives the full variable domain: KAGVTQTPRYLIKTRGQQVTLSCSPISGHRSVSWYQQTPGQGLQFLFEYFSETQRNKGNFPGRFSGRQFSNSRSEMNVSTLELGDSALYLCASSSGVGTGGEQFFGPGTRLTVL.

This clone was seen many times. The same CDR3 also results from other DNA sequences found in this sample. The chain links TRBV28 to TRBJ2-3; 11 bases are shared with TRBD2. The V and J ends lost 3 bases and 1 base, in that order; junction bases with no gene match: 9. Germline V CDR1 and CDR2: MDHEN, SYDVKM. The CDR3 extends over 18 amino acids. The CDR3 loop reads CASSFPFSGRARTDTQYF. Written as DNA, the CDR3 is TGTGCCAGCAGTTTTCCCTTTAGCGGGAGGGCCCGCACAGATACGCAGTATTTT. Combining the CDR3 with reference TRBV28 and TRBJ2-3 gives the whole variable domain DVKVTQSSRYLVKRTGEKVFLECVQDMDHENMFWYRQDPGLGLRLIYFSYDVKMKEKGDIPEGYSVSREKKERFSLILESASTNQTSMYLCASSFPFSGRARTDTQYFGPGTRLTVL.

For the CDR3, the DNA is TGTGCCAGCAGCCACACCACCGGACAGGGTCCGGTAAGCAATCAGCCCCAGCATTTT. Protein product: CASSHTTGQGPVSNQPQHF. This chain joins TRBV27 and TRBJ1-5; TRBD1 aligns across 8 bases. V was pared by 6 bases and J by 1 base, with 17 bases of the junction left unmatched. The CDR3 contains 19 residues. The germline gives CDR1 MNHEY, CDR2 SMNVEV (reference sequence).

The J gene is TRBJ2-7, the V gene TRBV7-2; D unresolved. V lost 5 bases and J 9 bases, leaving 17 bases between the germline ends. CDR1 and CDR2 from the germline V gene are SGHTA and FQGNSA. The CDR3 is 13 amino acids. CDR3 bases: TGTGCCAGCAGCCGGTCGCTAACAGTCGGGCAGTACTTC. Encoded protein: CASSRSLTVGQYF.

The chain recombines TRBV7-8 with TRBJ2-5; 11 nucleotides line up with TRBD2. This CDR3 is 17 amino acids long. After removal of 1 base from V and 3 bases from J, the junction contained 7 bases not matched to a gene. CDR1 is SGHVS, CDR2 FQNEAQ, per germline. CDR3 nucleotides: TGTGCCAGCAGCTTAGGGCCCCCACTAGCGGGAGAAGAGACCCAGTACTTC. As protein: CASSLGPPLAGEETQYF.

This clone was detected ten times or more. V is TRBV6-5 and J is TRBJ1-3; 7 nucleotides agree with TRBD1. The ends lost 6 bases at V and 2 bases at J; junction bases unmatched: 7. Germline V gives CDR1 MNHEY, CDR2 SVGAGI. The CDR3 totals 15 residues. CDR3 DNA sequence: TGTGCCAGCAGCAAGGGACAGCAAACTGGAAACACCATATATTTT. Translating it yields CASSKGQQTGNTIYF.

V is TRBV29-1 and J is TRBJ1-2; a weak D match, TRBD1 (6 bases). V was clipped by 2 bases and J by 7 bases, with 20 bases between them. The CDR3 covers 15 residues. Looked up from germline, CDR1 is SQVTM and CDR2 is ANQGSEA. This chain's CDR3 is CSVESSKRGASGYTF. In DNA form, the CDR3 reads TGCAGCGTTGAAAGTAGTAAGCGGGGGGCGAGTGGCTACACCTTC. Using reference TRBV29-1 and TRBJ1-2 for the parts outside the CDR3, the full variable domain is SAVISQKPSRDICQRGTSLTIQCQVDSQVTMMFWYRQQPGQSLTLIATANQGSEATYESGFVIDKFPISRPNLTFSTLTVSNMSPEDSSIYLCSVESSKRGASGYTFGSGTRLTVV.

This clone was observed a single time. This could be a read error, since a much larger clone is one nucleotide away. The J gene is TRBJ2-2, the V gene TRBV6-5; D is ambiguous. The CDR3 length is 14 residues. Germline V CDR1 and CDR2: MNHEY, SVGAGI. V was shortened by 7 bases and J by 5 bases, with 14 bases between the two germline ends. The DNA for the CDR3 is TGTGCCAGCAATCCGGGCAGGTATACCGGGGAGCTGTTTTTT. Residues: CASNPGRYTGELFF.

This chain uses TRBV28 with TRBJ1-5; the D is unclear. CDR3 length equals 12 residues. Trimming removed 1 base from V and 8 bases from J, with 6 bases in between. CDR1 MDHEN and CDR2 SYDVKM come from the germline V gene. The CDR3 loop is CASSLFVEPQHF. CDR3 in DNA: TGTGCCAGCAGTTTATTTGTGGAGCCCCAGCATTTT.

The V call is TRBV7-8, the J call TRBJ2-5, with D perhaps being TRBD1 or TRBD2 (8 bases each). Germline V lookup: CDR1 SGHVS, CDR2 FQNEAQ. The CDR3 covers 15 residues. V lost 5 bases and J lost 9, with 22 bases in between. CDR3 nucleotide sequence: TGTGCCAGCAGCGTAACTAGCGGCCAACAGGGGGCCCAGTACTTC. Translation gives CASSVTSGQQGAQYF.

The rearrangement links TRBV28 to TRBJ2-2; 9 bases map to TRBD2. J gave up 6 bases and V 6 bases, and 8 bases lay outside the gene matches. The CDR3 extends over 15 amino acids. Germline CDR1 is MDHEN and CDR2 is SYDVKM. The CDR3 sequence is CASRRGLASAGELFF. The CDR3 DNA sequence: TGTGCCAGCAGACGGGGACTAGCTAGCGCCGGGGAGCTGTTTTTT.